Given below is one TCR beta chain in context. The data stem from a study of blood T cell repertoires in COVID-19. Overall study: Samples taken during acute and convalescent COVID-19 were collected in the United States, Italy and Spain. PBMCs, B-cell-depleted T cells, or T cells were the source of the cDNA or gDNA that made up the material.

Authors' data handling: It was from reference gene primer amplification that nucleated cell counts were estimated. Some clones are missing from TCRdb's copy, which holds only in-frame ones; the method was immunoSEQ multiplex PCR. V and J calls and clone size are given by that table; D and trimming were obtained from the DNA. The data hold 100,000 to 120,000 clones, with 60% to 85% observed a single time. The V segment lost 1 base and the J segment 7 bases; nucleotides outside the gene matches: 6. The CDR3 is made up of 15 amino acids. Per germline, CDR1 LGHDT and CDR2 YNNKEL (reference sequence). This receptor was taken from a woman between 35 and 50 years old with acute or convalescent COVID-19. Sequenced material: peripheral blood. The chain recombines TRBV3-1 (or the pseudogene TRBV3-2) with TRBJ2-4; 8 positions agree with TRBD1. Here the CDR3 reads CASSQVGTGGNIQYF. CDR3 bases: TGTGCCAGCAGCCAAGTCGGGACAGGAGGGAACATTCAGTACTTC.